Each of the 2 T cell receptor beta chains below was sequenced from the same sample in a study of OX40 agonist ivuxolimab in advanced cancers. Repertoires were generated with immunoSEQ multiplex PCR, while TCRdb's copy carries only in-frame clones and drops some. The sample has 80,000 to 95,000 clones; roughly 84% are singletons. The sequenced sample was CD4+ or CD8+ T cells sorted from blood, obtained in a trial of the OX40 agonist ivuxolimab. The receptors come from an adult with an advanced solid tumor such as melanoma, head and neck, liver or kidney cancer.

V usage is TRBV5-1 and J usage is TRBJ2-2; a possible D gene is TRBD1 (6 bases). Trimming took off 1 base at V and 1 base at J, with 11 bases between the two ends. Germline CDR1 is SGHRS and CDR2 is YFSETQ. CDR3 size: 16 residues. Here the CDR3 reads CASSLQDSLNTGELFF. CDR3 DNA sequence: TGCGCCAGCAGCTTGCAGGACAGCCTGAACACCGGGGAGCTGTTTTTT.

The chain recombines TRBV7-8 with TRBJ1-4; D is perhaps TRBD1 (5 bases). Trimming pared 3 bases from V and 6 bases from J, leaving 8 bases between. There are 13 residues in the CDR3. Per the germline V gene, CDR1 is SGHVS and CDR2 is FQNEAQ. CDR3 sequence (DNA): TGTGCCAGCAGCTTGACAGCCCATGAAAAACTGTTTTTT. Translating it yields CASSLTAHEKLFF.